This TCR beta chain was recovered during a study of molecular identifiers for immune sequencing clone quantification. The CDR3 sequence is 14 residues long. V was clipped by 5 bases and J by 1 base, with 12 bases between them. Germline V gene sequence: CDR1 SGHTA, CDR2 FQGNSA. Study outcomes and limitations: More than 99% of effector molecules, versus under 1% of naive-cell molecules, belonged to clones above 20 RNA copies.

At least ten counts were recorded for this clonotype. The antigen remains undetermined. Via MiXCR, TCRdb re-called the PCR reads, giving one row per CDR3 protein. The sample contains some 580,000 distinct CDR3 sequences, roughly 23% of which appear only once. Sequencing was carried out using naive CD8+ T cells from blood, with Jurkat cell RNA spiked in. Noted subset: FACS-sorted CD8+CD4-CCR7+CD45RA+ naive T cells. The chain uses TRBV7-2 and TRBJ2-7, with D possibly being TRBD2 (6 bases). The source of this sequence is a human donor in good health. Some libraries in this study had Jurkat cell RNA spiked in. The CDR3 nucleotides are TGTGCCAGCAGCCATCCGGGACTTTCCTACGAGCAGTACTTC. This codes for CASSHPGLSYEQYF.